This T cell receptor (beta chain) appears in the sequencing data of a study of T cells in Graves' hyperthyroidism and ophthalmopathy. Findings and limits, study-wide: Among clonotypes expanded in thyroid above 0.001, most were also found in blood.

Of note for this clonotype: Its specificity is unknown.

In patients aged 18 to 65, hyperthyroidism was newly diagnosed, with duration under 2 months. A patient was excluded if there was uncontrolled infection, other autoimmune disease, pregnancy or lactation. The CDR3 totals 12 residues. Trimming pared 8 bases from V and 8 bases from J, leaving 12 bases between. Germline V gene data show CDR1 as MGHRA and CDR2 as YSYEKL. Amplified TCR beta CDR3 regions derived from RNA transcripts. The HTBI primer set was used in a first-round RT-PCR of the TCR CDR3. TCRdb processed the multiplex PCR reads anew with MiXCR; each CDR3 protein has one entry. The sample has under 350,000 distinct CDR3 sequences, around a sixth seen once.

Sequenced: blood. The chain links TRBV4-1 to TRBJ1-4, with D unclear. The receptor's source is a woman aged 50 to 60 with Graves' hyperthyroidism. The CDR3 spells CASRLPGEKLFF. The CDR3 DNA is TGCGCCAGCCGCCTTCCGGGGGAAAAACTGTTTTTT.